This record looks at one TCR beta chain sequence and its context. The antigen is not known. In the PCR, 60 Vbeta and 13 Jbeta primers were used. Method: immunoSEQ multiplex PCR; TCRdb's copy keeps in-frame clones and lacks some. The repertoire includes 150,000 to 200,000 clones, around 74% of them detected once, and around 1.5% sits in the top ten. This sample is part of a study of cytomegalovirus exposure and HLA in healthy donors. CDR3 length: 15 residues. V shed 4 bases and J shed 1 base, with 14 bases lying between them. CDR1 is SGHRS, CDR2 YFSETQ, per germline. Study conclusions and caveats: It is likely that the observed cluster of highly shared sequence variants was a sequencing artifact. Within an earlier analysis, most TCR beta V segments proved productive either about 87% or about 30% of the time.

The J gene is TRBJ1-1, the V gene TRBV5-1, with no clear D. Sequenced sample: PBMCs. The sequence was collected from a woman aged 25 to 39 in good health and CMV-seronegative. Here the CDR3 DNA reads TGCGCCAGCAGCCAGAGGGCGGGGAGGAACACTGAAGCTTTCTTT. This sequence encodes CASSQRAGRNTEAFF. The full variable domain, rest sourced from reference TRBV5-1 and TRBJ1-1, is KAGVTQTPRYLIKTRGQQVTLSCSPISGHRSVSWYQQTPGQGLQFLFEYFSETQRNKGNFPGRFSGRQFSNSRSEMNVSTLELGDSALYLCASSQRAGRNTEAFFGQGTRLTVV.